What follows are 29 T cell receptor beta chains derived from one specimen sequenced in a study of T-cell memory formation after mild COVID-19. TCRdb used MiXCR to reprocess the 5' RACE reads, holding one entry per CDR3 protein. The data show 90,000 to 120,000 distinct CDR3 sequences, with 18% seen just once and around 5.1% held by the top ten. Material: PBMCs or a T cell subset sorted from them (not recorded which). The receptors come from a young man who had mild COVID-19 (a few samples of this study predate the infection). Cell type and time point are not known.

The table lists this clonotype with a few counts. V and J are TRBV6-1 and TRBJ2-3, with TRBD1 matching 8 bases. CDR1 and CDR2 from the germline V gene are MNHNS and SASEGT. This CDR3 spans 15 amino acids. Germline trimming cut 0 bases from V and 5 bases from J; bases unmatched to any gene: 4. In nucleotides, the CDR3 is TGTGCCAGCAGTGAAGCAGGGACAGGTTTAGATACGCAGTATTTT. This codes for CASSEAGTGLDTQYF.

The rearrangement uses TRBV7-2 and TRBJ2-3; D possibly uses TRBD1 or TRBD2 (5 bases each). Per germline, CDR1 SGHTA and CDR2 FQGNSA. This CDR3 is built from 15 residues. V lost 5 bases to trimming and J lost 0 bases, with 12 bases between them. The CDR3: CASSPGTVSTDTQYF. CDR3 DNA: TGTGCCAGCAGCCCAGGGACGGTTAGCACAGATACGCAGTATTTT. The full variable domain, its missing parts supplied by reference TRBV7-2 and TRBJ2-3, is GAGVSQSPSNKVTEKGKDVELRCDPISGHTALYWYRQSLGQGLEFLIYFQGNSAPDKSGLPSDRFSAERTGGSVSTLTIQRTQQEDSAVYLCASSPGTVSTDTQYFGPGTRLTVL.

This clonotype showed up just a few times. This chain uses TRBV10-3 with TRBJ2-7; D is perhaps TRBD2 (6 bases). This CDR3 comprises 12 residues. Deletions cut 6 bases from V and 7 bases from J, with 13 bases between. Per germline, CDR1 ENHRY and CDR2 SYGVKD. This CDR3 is CAIRDKAGEQYF. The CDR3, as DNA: TGTGCCATCAGAGACAAGGCGGGGGAGCAGTACTTC.

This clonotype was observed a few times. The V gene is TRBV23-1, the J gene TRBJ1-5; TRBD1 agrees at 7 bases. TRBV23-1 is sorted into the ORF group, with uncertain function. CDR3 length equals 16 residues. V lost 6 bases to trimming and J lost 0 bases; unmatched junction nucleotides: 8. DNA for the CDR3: TGCGCCAGCAGGACCTCAGGGGGTTATAGCAATCAGCCCCAGCATTTT. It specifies CASRTSGGYSNQPQHF.

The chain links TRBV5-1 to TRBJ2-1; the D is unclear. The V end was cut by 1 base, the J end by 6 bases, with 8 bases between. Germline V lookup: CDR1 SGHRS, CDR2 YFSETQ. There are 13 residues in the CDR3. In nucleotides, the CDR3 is TGCGCCAGCAGCTTGATTGACCTCAATGAGCAGTTCTTC. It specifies CASSLIDLNEQFF.

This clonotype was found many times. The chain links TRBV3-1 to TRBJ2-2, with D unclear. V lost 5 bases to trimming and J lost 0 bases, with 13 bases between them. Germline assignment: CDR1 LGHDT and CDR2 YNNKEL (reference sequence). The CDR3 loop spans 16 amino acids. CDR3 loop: CASSSIGSSNTGELFF. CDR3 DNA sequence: TGTGCCAGCAGCTCTATAGGGTCTTCGAACACCGGGGAGCTGTTTTTT.

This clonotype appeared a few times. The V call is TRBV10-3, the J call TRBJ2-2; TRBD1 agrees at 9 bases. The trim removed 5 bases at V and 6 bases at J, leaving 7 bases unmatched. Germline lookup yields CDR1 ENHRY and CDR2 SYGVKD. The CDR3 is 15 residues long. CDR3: CAISYPGQGAGELFF. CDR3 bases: TGTGCCATCAGTTATCCGGGACAGGGAGCCGGGGAGCTGTTTTTT.

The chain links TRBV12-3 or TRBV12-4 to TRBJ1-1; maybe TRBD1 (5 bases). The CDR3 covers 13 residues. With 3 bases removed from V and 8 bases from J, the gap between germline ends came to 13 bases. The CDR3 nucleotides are TGTGCCAGCAGTTTCGCCGAGGGGACCGAAGCTTTCTTT. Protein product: CASSFAEGTEAFF.

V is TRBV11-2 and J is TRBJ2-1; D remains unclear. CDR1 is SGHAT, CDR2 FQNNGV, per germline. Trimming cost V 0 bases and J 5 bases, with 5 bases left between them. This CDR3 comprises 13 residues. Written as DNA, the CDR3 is TGTGCCAGCAGCTTAGACCTCCACAATGAGCAGTTCTTC. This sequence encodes CASSLDLHNEQFF.

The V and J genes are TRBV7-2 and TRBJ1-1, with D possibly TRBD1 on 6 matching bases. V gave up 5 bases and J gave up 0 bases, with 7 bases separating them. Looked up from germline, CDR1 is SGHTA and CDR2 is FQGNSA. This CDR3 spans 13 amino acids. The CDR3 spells CASSRTVNTEAFF. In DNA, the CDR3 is TGTGCCAGCAGCCGGACAGTGAACACTGAAGCTTTCTTT. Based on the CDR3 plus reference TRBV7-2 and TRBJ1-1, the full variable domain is GAGVSQSPSNKVTEKGKDVELRCDPISGHTALYWYRQSLGQGLEFLIYFQGNSAPDKSGLPSDRFSAERTGGSVSTLTIQRTQQEDSAVYLCASSRTVNTEAFFGQGTRLTVV.

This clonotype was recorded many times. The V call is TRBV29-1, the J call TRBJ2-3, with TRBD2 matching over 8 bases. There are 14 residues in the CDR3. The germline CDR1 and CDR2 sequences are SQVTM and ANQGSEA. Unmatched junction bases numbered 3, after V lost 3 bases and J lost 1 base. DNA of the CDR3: TGCAGCGTTGACCTAGCGGGTGGCACAGATACGCAGTATTTT. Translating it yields CSVDLAGGTDTQYF.

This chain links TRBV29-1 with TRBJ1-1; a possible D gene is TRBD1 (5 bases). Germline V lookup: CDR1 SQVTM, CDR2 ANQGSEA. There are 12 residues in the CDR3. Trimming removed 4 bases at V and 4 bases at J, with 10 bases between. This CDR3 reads CSVATGRTEAFF. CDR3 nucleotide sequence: TGCAGCGTTGCAACAGGTCGCACTGAAGCTTTCTTT.

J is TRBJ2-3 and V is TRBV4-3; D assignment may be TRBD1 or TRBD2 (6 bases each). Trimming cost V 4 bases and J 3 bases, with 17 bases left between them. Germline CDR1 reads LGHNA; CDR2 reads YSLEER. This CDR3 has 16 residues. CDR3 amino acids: CASSPKGGGVTDTQYF. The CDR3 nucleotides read TGCGCCAGCAGCCCCAAGGGGGGCGGGGTTACAGATACGCAGTATTTT.

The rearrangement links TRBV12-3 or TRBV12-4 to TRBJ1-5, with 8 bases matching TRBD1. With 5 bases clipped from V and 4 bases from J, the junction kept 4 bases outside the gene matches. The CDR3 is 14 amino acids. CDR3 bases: TGTGCCAGCAGTCGTGGACAGGGAAATCAGCCCCAGCATTTT. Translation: CASSRGQGNQPQHF.

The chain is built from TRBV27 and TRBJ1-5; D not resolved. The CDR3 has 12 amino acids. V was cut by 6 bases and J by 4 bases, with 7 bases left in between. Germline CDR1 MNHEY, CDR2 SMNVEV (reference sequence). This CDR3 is CASRAQNQPQHF. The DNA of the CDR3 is TGTGCCAGCAGAGCACAAAATCAGCCCCAGCATTTT.

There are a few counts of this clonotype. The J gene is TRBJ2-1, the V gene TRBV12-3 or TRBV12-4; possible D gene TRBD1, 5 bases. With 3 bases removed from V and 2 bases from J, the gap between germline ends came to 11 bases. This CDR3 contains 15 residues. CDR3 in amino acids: CASSFGATTYNEQFF. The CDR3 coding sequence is TGTGCCAGCAGTTTTGGGGCAACCACCTACAATGAGCAGTTCTTC.

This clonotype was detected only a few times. As DNA, the CDR3 is TGTGCCAGCAGTCTCTTTCCGCGCGGATCCTACAATGAGCAGTTCTTC. It specifies CASSLFPRGSYNEQFF. V and J are TRBV6-2 or TRBV6-3 and TRBJ2-1, with D hard to call. V lost 5 bases to trimming and J lost 1 base, with 15 bases between them. The germline CDR1 and CDR2 sequences are MNHEY and SVGEGT. The CDR3 extends over 16 amino acids.

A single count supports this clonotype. The CDR3 is CASSLQLSNQPQHF. CDR3 in DNA: TGTGCCAGCAGCTTGCAGTTGAGCAATCAGCCCCAGCATTTT. J is TRBJ1-5 and V is TRBV5-5; D is unclear. Trimming stripped 1 base from V and 1 base from J, with 6 bases between. The germline V gene encodes CDR1 SGHKS and CDR2 YYEKEE (reference sequence). This CDR3 has 14 amino acids.

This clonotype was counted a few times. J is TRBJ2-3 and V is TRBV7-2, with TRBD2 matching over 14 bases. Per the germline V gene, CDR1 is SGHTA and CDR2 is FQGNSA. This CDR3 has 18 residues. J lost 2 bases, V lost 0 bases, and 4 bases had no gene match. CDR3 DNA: TGTGCCAGCAGCTTAGCAGGACTAGCGGGGGGAATCACAGATACGCAGTATTTT. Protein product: CASSLAGLAGGITDTQYF.

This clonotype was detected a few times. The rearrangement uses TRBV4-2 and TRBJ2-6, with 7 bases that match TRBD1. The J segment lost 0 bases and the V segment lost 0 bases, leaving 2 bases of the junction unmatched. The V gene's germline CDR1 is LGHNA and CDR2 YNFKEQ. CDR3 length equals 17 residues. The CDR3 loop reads CASSQDRDSSGANVLTF. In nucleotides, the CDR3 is TGTGCCAGCAGCCAAGATCGGGACAGCTCTGGGGCCAACGTCCTGACTTTC.

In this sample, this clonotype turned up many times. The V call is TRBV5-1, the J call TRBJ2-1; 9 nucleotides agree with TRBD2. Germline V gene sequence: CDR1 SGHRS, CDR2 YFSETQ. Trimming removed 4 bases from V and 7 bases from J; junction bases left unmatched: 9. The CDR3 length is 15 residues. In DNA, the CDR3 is TGCGCCAGCAGCCCCAGACTAGCGGAGAAGAATGAGCAGTTCTTC. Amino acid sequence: CASSPRLAEKNEQFF.

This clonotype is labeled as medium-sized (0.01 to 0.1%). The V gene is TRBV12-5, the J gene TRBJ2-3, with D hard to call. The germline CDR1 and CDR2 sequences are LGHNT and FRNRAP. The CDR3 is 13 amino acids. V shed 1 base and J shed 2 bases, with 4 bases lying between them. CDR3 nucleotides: TGTGCTAGTGGTTTGGGGCCCACAGATACGCAGTATTTT. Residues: CASGLGPTDTQYF.

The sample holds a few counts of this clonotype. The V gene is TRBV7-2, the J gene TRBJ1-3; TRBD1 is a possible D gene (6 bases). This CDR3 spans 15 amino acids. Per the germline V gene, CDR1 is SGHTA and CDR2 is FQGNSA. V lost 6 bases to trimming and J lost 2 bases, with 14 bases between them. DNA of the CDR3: TGTGCCAGCAGGCCCCAGGGGATAGCTGGAAACACCATATATTTT. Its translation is CASRPQGIAGNTIYF.

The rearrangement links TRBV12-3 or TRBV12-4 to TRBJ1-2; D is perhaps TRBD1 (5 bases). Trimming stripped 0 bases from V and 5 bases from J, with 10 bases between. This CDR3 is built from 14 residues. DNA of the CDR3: TGTGCCAGCAGTTTAGCGCCCAGGGTTTATGGCTACACCTTC. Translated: CASSLAPRVYGYTF.

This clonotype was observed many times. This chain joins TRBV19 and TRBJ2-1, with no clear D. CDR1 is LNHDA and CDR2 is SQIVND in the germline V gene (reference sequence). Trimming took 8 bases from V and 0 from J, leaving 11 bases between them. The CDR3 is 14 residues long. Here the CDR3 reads CASAWGRSYNEQFF. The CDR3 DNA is TGTGCCAGTGCATGGGGTCGCTCCTACAATGAGCAGTTCTTC. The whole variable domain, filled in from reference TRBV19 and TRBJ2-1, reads DGGITQSPKYLFRKEGQNVTLSCEQNLNHDAMYWYRQDPGQGLRLIYYSQIVNDFQKGDIAEGYSVSREKKESFPLTVTSAQKNPTAFYLCASAWGRSYNEQFFGPGTRLTVL.

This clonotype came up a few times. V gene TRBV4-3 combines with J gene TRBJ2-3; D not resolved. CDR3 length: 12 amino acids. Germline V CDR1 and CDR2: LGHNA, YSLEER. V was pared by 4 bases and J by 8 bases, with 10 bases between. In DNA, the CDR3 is TGCGCCAGCAGCCCTAATCCGGGTACGCAGTATTTT. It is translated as CASSPNPGTQYF.

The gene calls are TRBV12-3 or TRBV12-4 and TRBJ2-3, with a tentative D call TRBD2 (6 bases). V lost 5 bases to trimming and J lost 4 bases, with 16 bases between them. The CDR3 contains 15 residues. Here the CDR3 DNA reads TGTGCCAGCAGTACCCCCGGGCCGGGGGCAGATACGCAGTATTTT. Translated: CASSTPGPGADTQYF.

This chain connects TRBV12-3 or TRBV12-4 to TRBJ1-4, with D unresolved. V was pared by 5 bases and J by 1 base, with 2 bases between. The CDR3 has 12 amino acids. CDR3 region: CASSKTNEKLFF. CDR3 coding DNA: TGTGCCAGCAGTAAAACTAATGAAAAACTGTTTTTT.

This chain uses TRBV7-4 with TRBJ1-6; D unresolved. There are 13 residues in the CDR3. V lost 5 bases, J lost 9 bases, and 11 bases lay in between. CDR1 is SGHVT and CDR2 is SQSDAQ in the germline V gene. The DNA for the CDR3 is TGTGCCAGCAGCACGGAACTCTGTTCACCCCTCCACTTT. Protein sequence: CASSTELCSPLHF.